The next 25 T cell receptor beta chains were all read from a single sample in a study of blood T cell repertoires in COVID-19. Profiling relied on immunoSEQ multiplex PCR, and the TCRdb table lists in-frame clones only, not all of them. Of around 60,000 clones listed, roughly 83% are singletons. Input material: peripheral blood. The receptors originated from a man aged 55 to 70 with COVID-19, enrolled during active disease.

This chain connects TRBV10-3 to TRBJ1-5; 10 nucleotides line up with TRBD1. The germline V gene has CDR1 ENHRY and CDR2 SYGVKD. The CDR3 has 14 residues. Trimming at V came to 5 bases and at J to 4 bases, leaving 2 bases not matched to a gene. The CDR3: CAISPGQGNQPQHF. In DNA, the CDR3 is TGTGCCATCAGTCCGGGACAGGGGAATCAGCCCCAGCATTTT.

To note about this clone: A junction boundary mismatches the germline segment, possibly from a read error. The V call is TRBV28, the J call TRBJ2-2; 11 bases map to TRBD1. Germline-derived CDR1 and CDR2 are MDHEN and SYDVKM. The CDR3 has 19 residues. CDR3 in DNA: TGTGCCAGCTGTTTGCCGGGACAGGGGGTCGGGGGTGGCCGGTGGGAGCTGTTTTTT. Translating gives CASCLPGQGVGGGRWELFF.

This sequence joins TRBV7-3 and TRBJ2-2; tentative D call: TRBD2 (6 bases). V was pared by 5 bases and J by 6 bases, with 10 bases between. The germline V gene encodes CDR1 SGHTA and CDR2 FQGTGA. This CDR3 comprises 13 residues. CDR3 bases: TGTGCCAGCAGCAGAACGGGGGCCGGGGAGCTGTTTTTT. Residues: CASSRTGAGELFF. Variable domain in full (rest from reference TRBV7-3 and TRBJ2-2): GAGVSQTPSNKVTEKGKYVELRCDPISGHTALYWYRQSLGQGPEFLIYFQGTGAADDSGLPNDRFFAVRPEGSVSTLKIQRTERGDSAVYLCASSRTGAGELFFGEGSRLTVL.

The J gene is TRBJ1-5, the V gene TRBV4-2; TRBD1 aligns across 10 bases. This CDR3 has 16 residues. Germline lookup yields CDR1 LGHNA and CDR2 YNFKEQ. Germline trimming cut 1 base from V and 6 bases from J; bases unmatched to any gene: 6. This chain's CDR3 is CASSQGRDRGGQPQHF. The CDR3 nucleotides are TGTGCCAGCAGCCAAGGGCGGGACAGGGGAGGTCAGCCCCAGCATTTT.

This clone was picked up a small number of times. V usage is TRBV12-5 and J usage is TRBJ2-7; no definite D call. The length of the CDR3 is 15 residues. Germline assignment: CDR1 LGHNT and CDR2 FRNRAP. V was pared by 1 base and J by 2 bases, with 12 bases between. Here the CDR3 DNA reads TGTGCTAGTGGTTTGGCCCATGGCGGAACCTACGAGCAGTACTTC. As protein: CASGLAHGGTYEQYF.

V gene TRBV10-2 combines with J gene TRBJ2-1; 9 nucleotides agree with TRBD1. Germline trimming cut 2 bases from V and 7 bases from J; bases unmatched to any gene: 0. The germline V gene has CDR1 WSHSY and CDR2 SAAADI. This CDR3 contains 13 residues. The CDR3 loop is CASSEGQGNEQFF. The CDR3 DNA follows: TGCGCCAGCAGTGAGGGACAGGGGAATGAGCAGTTCTTC.

This clone was recorded a few times. The rearrangement links TRBV30 to TRBJ1-6, with a possible D match to TRBD1 (6 bases). Germline V gene sequence: CDR1 GTSNPN, CDR2 SVGIG (reference sequence). The CDR3 loop spans 12 amino acids. Trimming removed 3 bases from V and 9 bases from J, with 9 bases in between. The CDR3 loop reads CAWRGARSPLHF. DNA of the CDR3: TGTGCCTGGAGGGGGGCACGTTCACCCCTCCACTTT. Full variable domain (rest looked up from reference TRBV30 and TRBJ1-6): SQTIHQWPATLVQPVGSPLSLECTVEGTSNPNLYWYRQAAGRGLQLLFYSVGIGQISSEVPQNLSASRPQDRQFILSSKKLLLSDSGFYLCAWRGARSPLHFGNGTRLTVT.

This chain links TRBV29-1 with TRBJ2-2; 8 nucleotides agree with TRBD2. Germline lookup yields CDR1 SQVTM and CDR2 ANQGSEA. This CDR3 is 14 amino acids long. The ends lost 3 bases at V and 6 bases at J; junction bases unmatched: 6. The CDR3 loop reads CSVDRGGFAGELFF. In DNA form, the CDR3 reads TGCAGCGTTGACCGCGGGGGGTTCGCCGGGGAGCTGTTTTTT.

The chain uses TRBV3-1 (or the pseudogene TRBV3-2) and TRBJ1-3; no definite D call. This CDR3 comprises 17 residues. CDR1 and CDR2 from the germline V gene are LGHDT and YNNKEL (reference sequence). Deletions cut 4 bases from V and 3 bases from J, with 19 bases between. The CDR3 protein is CASSPTTGPTFGNTIYF. DNA for the CDR3: TGTGCCAGCAGCCCCACTACCGGTCCCACCTTTGGAAACACCATATATTTT.

V and J are TRBV10-1 and TRBJ2-7; possible D gene TRBD1, 5 bases. CDR1 and CDR2 (germline): WNHNN, SYGVQD (reference sequence). The ends were cut back, 3 bases at V and 4 bases at J, with 19 bases in the middle. CDR3 length equals 16 residues. CDR3 nucleotides: TGCGCCAGCAGTGACCACAGTTCGTTAGGGGTATACGAGCAGTACTTC. It translates to CASSDHSSLGVYEQYF.

This clone was picked up a small number of times. The V gene is TRBV30, the J gene TRBJ1-2, with 8 nucleotides matching TRBD1. The V gene's germline CDR1 is GTSNPN and CDR2 SVGIG (reference sequence). The CDR3 loop spans 12 amino acids. The V and J ends lost 3 bases and 13 bases, in that order; junction bases with no gene match: 10. CDR3 loop: CAWRATGASSTF. CDR3 coding DNA: TGTGCCTGGAGGGCGACAGGGGCGTCCTCCACCTTC.

The chain recombines TRBV10-1 with TRBJ2-2; D is perhaps TRBD2 (5 bases). CDR1 is WNHNN, CDR2 SYGVQD, per germline (reference sequence). Trimming removed 0 bases from V and 0 bases from J, with 14 bases in between. This CDR3 has 18 residues. The CDR3 loop is CASSESRVARANTGELFF. DNA of the CDR3: TGCGCCAGCAGTGAGTCGCGGGTAGCGAGAGCGAACACCGGGGAGCTGTTTTTT.

The genes are TRBV6-5 and TRBJ1-2; D not certain. In germline, CDR1 is MNHEY, CDR2 SVGAGI. The CDR3 runs 15 residues. Trimming shortened V by 5 bases and J by 4 bases, and 17 bases separated the two germline ends. This CDR3 reads CASSPSLGLTYGYTF. The CDR3 DNA follows: TGTGCCAGCAGTCCCTCGTTAGGACTGACCTATGGCTACACCTTC.

This clone has only a few counts. The chain has TRBV5-1 and TRBJ1-4, with D possibly matching TRBD1 (6 bases). The CDR3 runs 15 residues. Germline assignment: CDR1 SGHRS and CDR2 YFSETQ. V lost 7 bases and J lost 3, with 16 bases in between. The CDR3 nucleotides read TGCGCCAGCTGCCCTGGGACAAACCCTAATGAAAAACTGTTTTTT. It encodes CASCPGTNPNEKLFF.

The sample holds one count of this clone. The chain uses TRBV9 and TRBJ2-1, with D perhaps TRBD2 (5 bases). The germline CDR1 and CDR2 sequences are SGDLS and YYNGEE. The CDR3 has 16 amino acids. Deletions cut 0 bases from V and 7 bases from J, with 17 bases between. Here the CDR3 DNA reads TGTGCCAGCAGCGTAGCCGTAGCGCCCCTCGGGAATGAGCAGTTCTTC. It specifies CASSVAVAPLGNEQFF. The full variable domain, completed using reference TRBV9 and TRBJ2-1, is DSGVTQTPKHLITATGQRVTLRCSPRSGDLSVYWYQQSLDQGLQFLIQYYNGEERAKGNILERFSAQQFPDLHSELNLSSLELGDSALYFCASSVAVAPLGNEQFFGPGTRLTVL.

The chain has TRBV7-6 and TRBJ2-3; no reliable D call. This CDR3 comprises 12 residues. The V and J ends lost 5 bases and 3 bases respectively, with 6 bases between them. The V gene's germline CDR1 is SGHVS and CDR2 FNYEAQ. CDR3 nucleotide sequence: TGTGCCAGCAGCCCCCGGACAGATACGCAGTATTTT. Translating gives CASSPRTDTQYF.

This chain joins TRBV3-1 (or the pseudogene TRBV3-2) and TRBJ1-5; D gene unclear. This CDR3 is built from 13 residues. Germline CDR1 is LGHDT and CDR2 is YNNKEL (reference sequence). V was clipped by 2 bases and J by 5 bases, with 7 bases between them. The CDR3 DNA is TGTGCCAGCAGCCAACTTTCGGATCAGCCCCAGCATTTT. This gives the protein CASSQLSDQPQHF.

This clone has just one count. V gene TRBV19 combines with J gene TRBJ2-7; D remains unclear. The V gene's germline CDR1 is LNHDA and CDR2 SQIVND (reference sequence). The CDR3 extends over 11 amino acids. The V end was cut by 8 bases, the J end by 6 bases, with 11 bases between. CDR3 sequence: CASRNDFEQYF. The CDR3 bases are TGTGCCAGTCGAAATGACTTCGAGCAGTACTTC.

The chain combines TRBV28 with TRBJ1-2; 9 positions agree with TRBD1. This CDR3 has 15 amino acids. Germline CDR1 is MDHEN and CDR2 is SYDVKM. The ends lost 6 bases at V and 6 bases at J; junction bases unmatched: 11. CDR3 DNA sequence: TGTGCCAGCAGGAGGACAGGGGTGGGGCAGGATGGCTACACCTTC. Translating it yields CASRRTGVGQDGYTF.

The chain links TRBV19 to TRBJ2-3; 13 bases fit TRBD2. The CDR3 extends over 17 amino acids. With V trimmed by 6 bases and J by 0 bases, 6 bases remained unmatched. Germline CDR1 and CDR2: LNHDA and SQIVND (reference sequence). CDR3 protein: CASSRTSGGISTDTQYF. As DNA, the CDR3 is TGTGCCAGTAGCCGGACTAGCGGGGGAATTAGCACAGATACGCAGTATTTT.

CDR3 residues: CASSSSAGGKETQYF. CDR3 coding DNA: TGCGCCAGCAGCTCCTCTGCGGGAGGTAAAGAGACCCAGTACTTC. J is TRBJ2-5 and V is TRBV5-1; 8 bases line up with TRBD2. V lost 3 bases to trimming and J lost 3 bases; unmatched junction nucleotides: 7. CDR3 length: 15 amino acids. CDR1 is SGHRS, CDR2 YFSETQ, per germline.

The rearrangement joins TRBV24-1 to TRBJ2-3; D is unresolved. Germline-derived CDR1 and CDR2 are KGHDR and SFDVKD. The CDR3 sequence is 13 residues long. Trimming took 5 bases from V and 2 from J, leaving 7 bases between them. CDR3 amino acids: CATSVTDTDTQYF. CDR3 nucleotides: TGTGCCACCAGTGTAACAGACACAGATACGCAGTATTTT.

The chain is built from TRBV6-1 and TRBJ1-4, with a weak D call TRBD1 (5 bases). V lost 3 bases, J lost 6 bases, and 11 bases lay in between. The CDR3 is made up of 14 amino acids. Germline CDR1 MNHNS, CDR2 SASEGT. CDR3 sequence (DNA): TGTGCCAGCAGTGAGTTAGGGGCAGATGAAAAACTGTTTTTT. This translates into CASSELGADEKLFF.

This clone was picked up one time. The chain carries TRBV28 and TRBJ1-2; 7 bases are shared with TRBD1. The ends lost 5 bases at V and 7 bases at J; junction bases unmatched: 10. The CDR3 contains 14 residues. Germline V gives CDR1 MDHEN, CDR2 SYDVKM. The CDR3 DNA reads TGTGCCAGCAGTACCCCTGACAGGGCCGGTGGCTACACCTTC. This encodes CASSTPDRAGGYTF.

The gene calls are TRBV18 and TRBJ2-1; 8 bases map to TRBD1. V shed 2 bases, J shed 6 bases, and the junction held 3 bases outside the gene matches. The CDR3 has 14 amino acids. In germline, CDR1 is KGHSH, CDR2 LQKENI. The CDR3 protein is CASSPIGTGNEQFF. In DNA form, the CDR3 reads TGTGCCAGCTCACCAATCGGGACAGGCAATGAGCAGTTCTTC.